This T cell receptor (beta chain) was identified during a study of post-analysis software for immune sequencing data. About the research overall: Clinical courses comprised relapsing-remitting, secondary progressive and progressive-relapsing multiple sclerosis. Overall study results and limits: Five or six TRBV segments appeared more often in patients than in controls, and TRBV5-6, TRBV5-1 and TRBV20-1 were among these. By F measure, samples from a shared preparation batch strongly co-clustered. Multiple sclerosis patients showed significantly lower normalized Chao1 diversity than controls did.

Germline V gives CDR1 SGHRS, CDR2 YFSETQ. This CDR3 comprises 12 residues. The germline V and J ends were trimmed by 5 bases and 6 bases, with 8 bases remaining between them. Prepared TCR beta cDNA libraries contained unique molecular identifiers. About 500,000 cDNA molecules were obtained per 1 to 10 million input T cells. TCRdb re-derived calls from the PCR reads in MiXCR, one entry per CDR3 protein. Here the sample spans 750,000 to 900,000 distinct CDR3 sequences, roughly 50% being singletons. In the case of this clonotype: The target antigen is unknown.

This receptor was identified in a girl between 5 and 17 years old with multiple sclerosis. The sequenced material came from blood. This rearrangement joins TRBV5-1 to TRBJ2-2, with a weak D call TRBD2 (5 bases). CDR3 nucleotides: TGCGCCAGCAGTGAGGGTCCCGGGGAGCTGTTTTTT. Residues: CASSEGPGELFF.